The clone carrying this TCR beta chain was seen only a few times. The antigen is not known. These data come from a study of post-analysis software for immune sequencing data. Study-wide context: The disease courses covered relapsing-remitting, secondary progressive and progressive-relapsing multiple sclerosis. Study-level points and caveats: A few TRBV segments (TRBV5-6, TRBV5-1 and TRBV20-1 among them) occurred more frequently in patients than in controls.

Libraries were made from TCR beta cDNA, and they carried unique molecular identifiers. TCRdb used MiXCR to reprocess the PCR reads, holding one entry per CDR3 protein. The sample contains 550,000 to 700,000 distinct CDR3 sequences, about 40% of which appear only once. Germline V CDR1 and CDR2: MGHRA, YSYEKL. The CDR3 is 17 residues long. Germline trimming cut 4 bases from V and 0 bases from J; bases unmatched to any gene: 8. V usage is TRBV4-1 and J usage is TRBJ2-7, with 11 positions matching TRBD1. The sample taken for sequencing was blood. The receptor was derived from a girl aged 10 to 17 with multiple sclerosis. The CDR3 sequence: CASSPYFGTGGSYEQYF. CDR3 in DNA: TGCGCCAGCAGCCCATACTTCGGGACAGGGGGCTCCTACGAGCAGTACTTC.